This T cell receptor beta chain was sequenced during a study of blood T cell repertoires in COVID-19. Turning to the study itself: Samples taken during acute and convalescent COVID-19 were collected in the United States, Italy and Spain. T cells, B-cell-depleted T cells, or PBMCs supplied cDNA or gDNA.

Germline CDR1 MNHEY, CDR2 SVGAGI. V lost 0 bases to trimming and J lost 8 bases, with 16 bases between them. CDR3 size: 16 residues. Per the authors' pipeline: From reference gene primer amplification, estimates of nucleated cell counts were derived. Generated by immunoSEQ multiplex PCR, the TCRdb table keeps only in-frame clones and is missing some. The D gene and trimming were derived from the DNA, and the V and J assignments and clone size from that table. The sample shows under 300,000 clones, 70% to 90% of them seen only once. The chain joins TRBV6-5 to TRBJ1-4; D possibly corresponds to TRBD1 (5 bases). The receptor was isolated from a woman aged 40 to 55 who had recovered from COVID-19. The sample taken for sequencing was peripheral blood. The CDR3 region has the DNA TGTGCCAGCAGTTACTCGCGGGGTCCAGAGGGGGAAAAACTGTTTTTT. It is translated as CASSYSRGPEGEKLFF.